This T cell receptor (beta chain) was found in a study of blood T cell repertoires in COVID-19. Study-level background: Italy, Spain and the United States were the sources of the convalescent and acute COVID-19 samples. Sample material is recorded as cDNA or gDNA derived from T cells, B-cell-depleted T cells, or PBMCs.

CDR1 and CDR2 from the germline V gene are LNHDA and SQIVND (reference sequence). There are 13 residues in the CDR3. After removal of 6 bases from V and 11 bases from J, the junction contained 9 bases not matched to a gene. As originally analysed: Estimates of nucleated cell counts were drawn from the amplification of reference gene primers. The table came from immunoSEQ multiplex PCR; TCRdb's copy has only in-frame clones and leaves some out. V, J and clone size reflect that table, while D and trimming were determined from the DNA. The sample consists of approximately 89,000 clones, roughly 80% of them appearing once.

Input material: peripheral blood. This TCR derives from a human donor in a cohort sampled during active COVID-19. This chain uses TRBV19 with TRBJ1-1; 10 bases agree with TRBD1. The CDR3: CASSPDRGPYAFF. The CDR3 nucleotides read TGTGCCAGTAGCCCCGACAGGGGGCCCTATGCTTTCTTT.